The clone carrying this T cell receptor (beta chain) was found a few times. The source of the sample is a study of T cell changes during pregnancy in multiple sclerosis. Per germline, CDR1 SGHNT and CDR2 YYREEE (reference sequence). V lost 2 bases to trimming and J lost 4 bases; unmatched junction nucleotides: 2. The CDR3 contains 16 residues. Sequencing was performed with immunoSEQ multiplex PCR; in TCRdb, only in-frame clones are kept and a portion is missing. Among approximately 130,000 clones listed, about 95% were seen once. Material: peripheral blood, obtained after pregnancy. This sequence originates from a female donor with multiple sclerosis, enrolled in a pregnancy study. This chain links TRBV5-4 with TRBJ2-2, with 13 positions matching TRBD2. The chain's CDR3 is CASSFWTSGSTGELFF. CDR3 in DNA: TGTGCCAGCAGCTTTTGGACTAGCGGGAGCACCGGGGAGCTGTTTTTT. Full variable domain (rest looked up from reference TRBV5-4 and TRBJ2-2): ETGVTQSPTHLIKTRGQQVTLRCSSQSGHNTVSWYQQALGQGPQFIFQYYREEENGRGNFPPRFSGLQFPNYSSELNVNALELDDSALYLCASSFWTSGSTGELFFGEGSRLTVL.